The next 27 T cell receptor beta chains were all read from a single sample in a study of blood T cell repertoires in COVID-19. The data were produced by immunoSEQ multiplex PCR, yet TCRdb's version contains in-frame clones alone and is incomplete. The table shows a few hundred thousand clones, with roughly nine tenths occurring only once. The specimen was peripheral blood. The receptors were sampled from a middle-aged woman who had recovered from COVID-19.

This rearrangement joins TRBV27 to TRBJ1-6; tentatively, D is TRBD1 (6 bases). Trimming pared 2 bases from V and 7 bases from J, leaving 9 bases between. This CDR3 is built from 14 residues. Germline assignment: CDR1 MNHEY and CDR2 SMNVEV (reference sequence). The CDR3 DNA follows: TGTGCCAGCAGTTTACAGGGGTTCAATTCACCCCTCCACTTT. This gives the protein CASSLQGFNSPLHF.

In DNA, the CDR3 is TGTGCCAGCAGTACGGTACTCTACAATGAGCAGTTCTTC. Translation: CASSTVLYNEQFF. The rearrangement joins TRBV27 to TRBJ2-1; no firm D call. CDR1 and CDR2 from the germline V gene are MNHEY and SMNVEV (reference sequence). The CDR3 covers 13 residues. Trimming pared 5 bases from V and 3 bases from J, leaving 8 bases between.

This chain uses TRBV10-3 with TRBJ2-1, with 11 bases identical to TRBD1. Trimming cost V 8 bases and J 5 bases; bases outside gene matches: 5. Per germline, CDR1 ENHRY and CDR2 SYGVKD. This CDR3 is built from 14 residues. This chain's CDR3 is CAIAGTGGNNEQFF. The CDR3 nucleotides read TGTGCCATCGCCGGGACAGGGGGGAACAATGAGCAGTTCTTC.

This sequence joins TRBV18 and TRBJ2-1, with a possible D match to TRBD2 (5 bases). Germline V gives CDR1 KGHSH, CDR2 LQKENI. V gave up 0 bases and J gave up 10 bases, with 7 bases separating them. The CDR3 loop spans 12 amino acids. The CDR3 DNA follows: TGTGCCAGCTCACCACCCCAGCGGGAGCAGTTCTTC. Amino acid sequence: CASSPPQREQFF.

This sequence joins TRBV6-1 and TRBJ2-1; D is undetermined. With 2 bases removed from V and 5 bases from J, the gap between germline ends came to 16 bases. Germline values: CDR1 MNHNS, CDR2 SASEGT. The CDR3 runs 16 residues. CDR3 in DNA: TGTGCCAGCAGTGAACTGGGCCTTCCACCCAACAATGAGCAGTTCTTC. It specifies CASSELGLPPNNEQFF.

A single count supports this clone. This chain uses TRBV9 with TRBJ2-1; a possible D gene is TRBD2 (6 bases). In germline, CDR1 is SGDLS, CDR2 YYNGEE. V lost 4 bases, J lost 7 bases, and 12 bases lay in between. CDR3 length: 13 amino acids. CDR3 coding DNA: TGTGCCAGCAGCACCGGGACTTTTAATGAGCAGTTCTTC. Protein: CASSTGTFNEQFF.

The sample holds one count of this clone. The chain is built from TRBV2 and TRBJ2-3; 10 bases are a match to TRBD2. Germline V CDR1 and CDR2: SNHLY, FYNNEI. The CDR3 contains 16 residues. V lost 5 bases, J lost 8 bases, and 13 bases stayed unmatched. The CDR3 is CASSFENSGGKGTQYF. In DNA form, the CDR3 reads TGTGCCAGCAGTTTTGAAAATAGCGGGGGGAAGGGTACGCAGTATTTT.

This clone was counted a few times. The CDR3: CASSEGGRKTQYF. The CDR3 DNA reads TGTGCCAGCAGTGAAGGCGGAAGAAAGACCCAGTACTTC. V usage is TRBV6-1 and J usage is TRBJ2-5, with unresolved D. The CDR3 runs to 13 residues. Germline V CDR1 and CDR2: MNHNS, SASEGT. V was pared by 1 base and J by 6 bases, with 9 bases between.

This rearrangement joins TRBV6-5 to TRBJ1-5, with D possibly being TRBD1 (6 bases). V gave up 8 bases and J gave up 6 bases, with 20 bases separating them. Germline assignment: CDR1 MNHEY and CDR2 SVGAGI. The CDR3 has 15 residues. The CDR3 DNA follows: TGTGCCAGCCGGGGTCCGGGACAAGGAGCTCAGCCCCAGCATTTT. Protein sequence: CASRGPGQGAQPQHF.

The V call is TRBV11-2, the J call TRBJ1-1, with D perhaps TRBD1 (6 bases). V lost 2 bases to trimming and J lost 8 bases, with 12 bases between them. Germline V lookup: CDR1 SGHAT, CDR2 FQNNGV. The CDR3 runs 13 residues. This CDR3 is CASSLTLDREAFF. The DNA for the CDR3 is TGTGCCAGCAGCTTAACCCTTGACAGGGAAGCTTTCTTT.

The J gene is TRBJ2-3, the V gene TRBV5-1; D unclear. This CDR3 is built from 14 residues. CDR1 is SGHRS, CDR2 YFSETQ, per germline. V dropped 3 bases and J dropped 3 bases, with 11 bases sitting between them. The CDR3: CASSSGYQTDTQYF. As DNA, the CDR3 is TGCGCCAGCAGCTCGGGTTATCAGACAGATACGCAGTATTTT. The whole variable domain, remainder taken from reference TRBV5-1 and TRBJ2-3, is KAGVTQTPRYLIKTRGQQVTLSCSPISGHRSVSWYQQTPGQGLQFLFEYFSETQRNKGNFPGRFSGRQFSNSRSEMNVSTLELGDSALYLCASSSGYQTDTQYFGPGTRLTVL.

This CDR3 is CASSPMGEGQFF. CDR3 nucleotides: TGTGCCAGCAGTCCCATGGGGGAGGGCCAGTTCTTC. The V gene is TRBV7-9, the J gene TRBJ2-1, with 7 bases lining up with TRBD2. Trimming took 6 bases from V and 13 from J; bases not matched to a gene: 9. Looked up from germline, CDR1 is SEHNR and CDR2 is FQNEAQ (reference sequence). The CDR3 loop spans 12 amino acids.

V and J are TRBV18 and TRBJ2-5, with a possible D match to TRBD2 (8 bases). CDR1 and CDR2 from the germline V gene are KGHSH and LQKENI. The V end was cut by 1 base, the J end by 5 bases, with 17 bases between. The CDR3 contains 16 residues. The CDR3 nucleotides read TGTGCCAGCTCACCACTAGCGGGACAGAGTGGGGAGACCCAGTACTTC. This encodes CASSPLAGQSGETQYF.

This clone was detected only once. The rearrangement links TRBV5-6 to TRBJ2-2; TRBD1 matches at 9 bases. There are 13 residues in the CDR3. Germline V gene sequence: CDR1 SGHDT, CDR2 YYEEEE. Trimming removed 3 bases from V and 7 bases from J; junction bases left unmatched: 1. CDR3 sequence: CASSYRGLGELFF. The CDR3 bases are TGTGCCAGCAGCTACAGGGGGCTCGGGGAGCTGTTTTTT. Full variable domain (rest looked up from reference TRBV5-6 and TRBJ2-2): DAGVTQSPTHLIKTRGQQVTLRCSPKSGHDTVSWYQQALGQGPQFIFQYYEEEERQRGNFPDRFSGHQFPNYSSELNVNALLLGDSALYLCASSYRGLGELFFGEGSRLTVL.

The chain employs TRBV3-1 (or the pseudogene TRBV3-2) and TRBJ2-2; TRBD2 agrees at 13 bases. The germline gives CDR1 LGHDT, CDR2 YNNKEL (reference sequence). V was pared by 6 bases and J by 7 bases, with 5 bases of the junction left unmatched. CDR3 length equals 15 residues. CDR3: CASRRTSGGVGELFF. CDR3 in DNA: TGTGCCAGCAGGCGGACTAGCGGGGGTGTCGGGGAGCTGTTTTTT.

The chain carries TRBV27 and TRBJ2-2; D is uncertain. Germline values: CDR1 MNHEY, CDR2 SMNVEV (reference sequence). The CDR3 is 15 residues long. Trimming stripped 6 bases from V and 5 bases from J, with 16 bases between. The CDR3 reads CASRYAASFTGELFF. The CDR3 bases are TGTGCCAGCAGATATGCAGCGTCTTTTACCGGGGAGCTGTTTTTT.

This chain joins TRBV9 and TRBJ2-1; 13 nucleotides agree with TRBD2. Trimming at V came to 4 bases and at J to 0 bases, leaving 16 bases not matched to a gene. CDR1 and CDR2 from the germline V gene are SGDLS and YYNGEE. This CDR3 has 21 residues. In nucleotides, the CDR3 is TGTGCCAGCAGCCCCCTGCCCGGACTAGCGGGGGCCATGAGCTCCTACAATGAGCAGTTCTTC. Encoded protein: CASSPLPGLAGAMSSYNEQFF.

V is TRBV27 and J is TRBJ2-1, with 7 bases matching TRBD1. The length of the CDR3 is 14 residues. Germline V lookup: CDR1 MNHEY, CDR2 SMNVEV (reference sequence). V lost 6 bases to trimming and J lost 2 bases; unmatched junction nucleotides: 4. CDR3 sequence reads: CASRTGTAYNEQFF. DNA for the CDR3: TGTGCCAGCAGAACCGGGACAGCCTACAATGAGCAGTTCTTC.

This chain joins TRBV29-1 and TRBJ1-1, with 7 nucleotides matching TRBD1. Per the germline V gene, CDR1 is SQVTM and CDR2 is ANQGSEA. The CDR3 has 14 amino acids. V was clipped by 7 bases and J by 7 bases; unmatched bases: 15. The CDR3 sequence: CSATTGVVFFEAFF. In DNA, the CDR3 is TGCAGCGCGACAACAGGGGTCGTATTTTTTGAAGCTTTCTTT.

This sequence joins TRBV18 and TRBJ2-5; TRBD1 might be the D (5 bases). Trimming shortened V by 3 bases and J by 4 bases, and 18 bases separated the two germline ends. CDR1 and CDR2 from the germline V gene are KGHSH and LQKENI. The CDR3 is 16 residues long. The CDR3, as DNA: TGTGCCAGCTCACCCCGGGCCGGCGATGGGGCAGAGACCCAGTACTTC. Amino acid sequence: CASSPRAGDGAETQYF.

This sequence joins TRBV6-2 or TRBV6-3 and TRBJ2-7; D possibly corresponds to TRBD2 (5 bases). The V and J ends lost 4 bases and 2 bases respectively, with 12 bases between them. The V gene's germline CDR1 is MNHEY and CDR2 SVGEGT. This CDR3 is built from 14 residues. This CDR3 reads CASSSPGVPYEQYV. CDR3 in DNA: TGTGCCAGCAGTTCCCCCGGGGTCCCCTACGAGCAGTACGTC.

CDR3 DNA sequence: TGTGCCAGCAGCACTAGCGGGCCCAGCTCCTACAATGAGCAGTTCTTC. Translating gives CASSTSGPSSYNEQFF. The chain employs TRBV5-5 and TRBJ2-1; 9 positions agree with TRBD2. The CDR3 covers 16 residues. CDR1 and CDR2 (germline): SGHKS, YYEKEE (reference sequence). Trimming at V came to 4 bases and at J to 0 bases, leaving 5 bases not matched to a gene.

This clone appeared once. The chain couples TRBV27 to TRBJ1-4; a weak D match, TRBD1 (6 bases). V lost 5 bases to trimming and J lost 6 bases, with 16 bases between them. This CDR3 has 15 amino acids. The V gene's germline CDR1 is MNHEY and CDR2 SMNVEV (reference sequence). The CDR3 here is CASSPQQGFYEKLFF. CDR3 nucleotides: TGTGCCAGCAGTCCGCAACAGGGTTTTTATGAAAAACTGTTTTTT.

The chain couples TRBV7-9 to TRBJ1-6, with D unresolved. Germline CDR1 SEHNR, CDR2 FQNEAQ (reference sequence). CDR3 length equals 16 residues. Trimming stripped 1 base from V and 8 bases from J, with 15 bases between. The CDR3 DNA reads TGTGCCAGCAGCTTAGGTTCCCGCGGCCCTTATTCACCCCTCCACTTT. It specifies CASSLGSRGPYSPLHF.

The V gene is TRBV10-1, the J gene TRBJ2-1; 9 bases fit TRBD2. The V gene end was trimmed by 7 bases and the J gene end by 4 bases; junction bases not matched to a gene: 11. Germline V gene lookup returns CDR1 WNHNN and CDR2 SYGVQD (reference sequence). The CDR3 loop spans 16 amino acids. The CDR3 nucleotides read TGCGCCAGCACCCCCGACCGGAGCGGGGGGTACAATGAGCAGTTCTTC. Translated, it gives CASTPDRSGGYNEQFF.

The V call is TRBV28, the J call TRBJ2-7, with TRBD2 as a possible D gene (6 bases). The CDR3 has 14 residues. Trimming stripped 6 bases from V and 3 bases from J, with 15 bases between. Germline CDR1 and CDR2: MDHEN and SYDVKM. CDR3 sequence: CASRMGLKVYEQYF. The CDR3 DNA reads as TGTGCCAGCAGGATGGGACTGAAAGTCTACGAGCAGTACTTC.

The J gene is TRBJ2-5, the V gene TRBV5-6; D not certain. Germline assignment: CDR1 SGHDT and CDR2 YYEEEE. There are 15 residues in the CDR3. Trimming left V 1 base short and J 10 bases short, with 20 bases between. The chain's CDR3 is CASSLTRVALVGQYF. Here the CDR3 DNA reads TGTGCCAGCAGCTTGACTCGGGTGGCTCTCGTGGGCCAGTACTTC.